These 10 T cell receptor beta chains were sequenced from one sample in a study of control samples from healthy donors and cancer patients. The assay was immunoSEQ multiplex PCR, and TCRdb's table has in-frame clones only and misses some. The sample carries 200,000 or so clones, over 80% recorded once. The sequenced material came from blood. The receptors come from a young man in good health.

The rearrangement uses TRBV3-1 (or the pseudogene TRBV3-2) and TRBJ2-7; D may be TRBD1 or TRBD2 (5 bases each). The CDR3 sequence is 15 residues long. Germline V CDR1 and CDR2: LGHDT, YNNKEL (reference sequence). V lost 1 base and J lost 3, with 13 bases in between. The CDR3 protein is CASSQVRDGVYEQYF. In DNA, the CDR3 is TGTGCCAGCAGCCAAGTCCGGGACGGGGTCTACGAGCAGTACTTC.

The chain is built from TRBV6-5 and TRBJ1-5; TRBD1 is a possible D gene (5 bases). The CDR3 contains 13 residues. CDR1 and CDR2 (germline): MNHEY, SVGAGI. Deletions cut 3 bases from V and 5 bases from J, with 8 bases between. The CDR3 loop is CASSYGTHQPQHF. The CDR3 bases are TGTGCCAGCAGTTATGGGACCCATCAGCCCCAGCATTTT.

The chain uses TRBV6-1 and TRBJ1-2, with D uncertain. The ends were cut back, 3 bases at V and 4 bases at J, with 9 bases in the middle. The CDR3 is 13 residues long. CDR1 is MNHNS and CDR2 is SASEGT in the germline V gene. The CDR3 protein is CASSDGRTYGYTF. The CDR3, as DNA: TGTGCCAGCAGTGATGGACGGACCTATGGCTACACCTTC.

The CDR3 nucleotides read TGTGCCAGTTATGAAAGCTCCTATAATTCACCCCTCCACTTT. Amino acid sequence: CASYESSYNSPLHF. The chain has TRBV6-5 and TRBJ1-6, with D unclear. The germline V gene encodes CDR1 MNHEY and CDR2 SVGAGI. This CDR3 region has 14 residues. V was cut by 9 bases and J by 0 bases, with 9 bases left in between.

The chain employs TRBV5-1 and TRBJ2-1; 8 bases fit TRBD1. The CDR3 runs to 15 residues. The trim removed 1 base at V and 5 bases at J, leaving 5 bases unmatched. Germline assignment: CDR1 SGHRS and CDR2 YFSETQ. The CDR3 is CASSLIGQGHNEQFF. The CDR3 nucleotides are TGCGCCAGCAGCTTGATCGGACAGGGCCACAATGAGCAGTTCTTC. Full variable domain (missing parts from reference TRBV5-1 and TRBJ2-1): KAGVTQTPRYLIKTRGQQVTLSCSPISGHRSVSWYQQTPGQGLQFLFEYFSETQRNKGNFPGRFSGRQFSNSRSEMNVSTLELGDSALYLCASSLIGQGHNEQFFGPGTRLTVL.

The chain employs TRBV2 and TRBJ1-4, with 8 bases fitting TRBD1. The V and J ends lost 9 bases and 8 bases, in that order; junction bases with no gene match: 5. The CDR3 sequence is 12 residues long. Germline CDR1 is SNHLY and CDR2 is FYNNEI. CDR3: CASHRGGEKLFF. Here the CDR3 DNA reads TGTGCCAGTCACAGGGGGGGAGAAAAACTGTTTTTT.

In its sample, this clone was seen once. This chain's CDR3 is CASSQPGQRNSPLHF. The CDR3 bases are TGTGCCAGCAGCCAACCGGGACAGCGAAATTCACCCCTCCACTTT. The chain is built from TRBV3-1 (or the pseudogene TRBV3-2) and TRBJ1-6; 7 nucleotides agree with TRBD1. V lost 2 bases, J lost 7 bases, and 5 bases stayed unmatched. CDR3 size: 15 residues. Germline values: CDR1 LGHDT, CDR2 YNNKEL (reference sequence).

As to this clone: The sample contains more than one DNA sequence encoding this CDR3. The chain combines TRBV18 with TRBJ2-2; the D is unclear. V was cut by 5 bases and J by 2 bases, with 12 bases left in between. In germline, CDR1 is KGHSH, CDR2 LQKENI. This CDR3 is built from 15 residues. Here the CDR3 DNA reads TGTGCCAGCTCAACCCGAGAGCGCAACACCGGGGAGCTGTTTTTT. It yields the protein CASSTRERNTGELFF.

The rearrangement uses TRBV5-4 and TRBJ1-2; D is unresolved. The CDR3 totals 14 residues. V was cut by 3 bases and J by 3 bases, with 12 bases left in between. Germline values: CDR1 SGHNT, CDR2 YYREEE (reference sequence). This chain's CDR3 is CASSSKETDYGYTF. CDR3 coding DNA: TGTGCCAGCAGCTCAAAGGAGACGGACTATGGCTACACCTTC.

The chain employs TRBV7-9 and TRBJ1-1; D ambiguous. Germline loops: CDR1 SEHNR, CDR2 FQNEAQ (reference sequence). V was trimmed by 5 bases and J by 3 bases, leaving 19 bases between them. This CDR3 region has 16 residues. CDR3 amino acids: CASSGRAGMPHTEAFF. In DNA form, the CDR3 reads TGTGCCAGCAGCGGACGGGCGGGAATGCCCCACACTGAAGCTTTCTTT.